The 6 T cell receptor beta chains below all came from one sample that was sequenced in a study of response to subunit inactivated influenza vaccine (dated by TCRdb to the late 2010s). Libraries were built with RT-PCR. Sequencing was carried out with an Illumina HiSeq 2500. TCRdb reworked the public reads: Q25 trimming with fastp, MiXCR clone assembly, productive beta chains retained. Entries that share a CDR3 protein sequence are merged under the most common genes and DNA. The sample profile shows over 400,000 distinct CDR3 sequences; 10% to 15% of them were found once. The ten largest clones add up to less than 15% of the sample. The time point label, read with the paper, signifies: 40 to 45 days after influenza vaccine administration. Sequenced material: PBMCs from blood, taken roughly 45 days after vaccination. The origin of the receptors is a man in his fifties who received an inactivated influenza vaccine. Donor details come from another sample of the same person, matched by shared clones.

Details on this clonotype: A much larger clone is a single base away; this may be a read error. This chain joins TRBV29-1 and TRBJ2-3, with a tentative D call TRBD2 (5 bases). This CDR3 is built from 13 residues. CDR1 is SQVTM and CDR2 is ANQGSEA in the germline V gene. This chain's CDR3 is CSVPEVVTDTRYF. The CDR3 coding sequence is TGCAGCGTCCCGGAGGTTGTAACAGATACGCGGTATTTT.

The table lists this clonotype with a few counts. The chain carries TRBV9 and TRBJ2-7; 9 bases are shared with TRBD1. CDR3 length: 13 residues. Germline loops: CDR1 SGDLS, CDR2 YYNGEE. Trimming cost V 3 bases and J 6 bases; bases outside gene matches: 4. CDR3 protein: CASSAGTGLEQYF. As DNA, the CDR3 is TGTGCCAGCAGCGCGGGGACAGGGCTCGAGCAGTACTTC.

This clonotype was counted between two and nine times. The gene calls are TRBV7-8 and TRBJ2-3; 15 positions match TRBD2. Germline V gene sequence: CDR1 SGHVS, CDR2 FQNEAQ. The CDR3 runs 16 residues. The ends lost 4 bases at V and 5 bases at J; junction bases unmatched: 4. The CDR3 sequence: CASSWTSGGAGDTQYF. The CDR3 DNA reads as TGTGCCAGCAGCTGGACTAGCGGGGGGGCAGGAGATACGCAGTATTTT.

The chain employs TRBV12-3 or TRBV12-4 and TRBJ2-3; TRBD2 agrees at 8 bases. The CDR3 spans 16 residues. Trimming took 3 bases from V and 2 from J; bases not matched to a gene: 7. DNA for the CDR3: TGTGCCAGCAGTTTTCGGGGGGGGCCTCACACAGATACGCAGTATTTT. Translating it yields CASSFRGGPHTDTQYF.

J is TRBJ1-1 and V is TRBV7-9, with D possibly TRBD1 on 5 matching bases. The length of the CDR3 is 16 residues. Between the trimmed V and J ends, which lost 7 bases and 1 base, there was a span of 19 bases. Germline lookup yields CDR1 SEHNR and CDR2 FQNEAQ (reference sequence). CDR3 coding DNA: TGTGCCAGCACGTTGGCAGGGACGGTGAGGAACACTGAAGCTTTCTTT. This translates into CASTLAGTVRNTEAFF. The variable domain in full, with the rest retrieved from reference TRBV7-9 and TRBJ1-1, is DTGVSQNPRHKITKRGQNVTFRCDPISEHNRLYWYRQTLGQGPEFLTYFQNEAQLEKSRLLSDRFSAERPKGSFSTLEIQRTEQGDSAMYLCASTLAGTVRNTEAFFGQGTRLTVV.

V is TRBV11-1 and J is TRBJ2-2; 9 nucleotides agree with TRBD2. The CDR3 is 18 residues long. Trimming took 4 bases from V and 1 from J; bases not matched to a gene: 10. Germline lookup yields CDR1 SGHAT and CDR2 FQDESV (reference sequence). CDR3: CASSSHSLAGLNTGELFF. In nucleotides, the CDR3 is TGTGCCAGCAGCTCCCATTCCCTAGCGGGACTGAACACCGGGGAGCTGTTTTTT.